These T cell receptor beta chains were read from a single sample in a study of blood T cell repertoires in COVID-19. Assay used: immunoSEQ multiplex PCR; TCRdb lists only in-frame clones, some missing. The sample has 15,000 or so clones, around 88% seen once. What was sequenced was peripheral blood. These receptors all stem from a human donor in a cohort sampled during active COVID-19. CDR3s include the opening cysteine and the closing phenylalanine or tryptophan. The D gene is left open where the match is weak. Size is stated for part of the rows, as once, few or many counts, or as a class when the clone is expanded.

TRBJ2-3	15	-	TRBV6-2/TRBV6-3	TRBD2	CASSKETSGTDTQYF
TRBJ2-7	13	-	TRBV4-1	-	CASSPTGGFEQYF
TRBJ2-7	15	-	TRBV11-2	TRBD1	CASSFDRGLGYEQYF
TRBJ2-1	12	once	TRBV3-1/TRBV3-2	-	CASSPELEKQFF
TRBJ1-4	14	-	TRBV5-4	-	CASSLRGTNEKLFF
TRBJ1-4	13	-	TRBV30	TRBD1	CAWSQGAGEKLFF
TRBJ2-7	16	few	TRBV23-1	-	CASSQTDRKSSYEQYF
TRBJ2-2	16	-	TRBV11-3	TRBD1	CASSPRQGAGSGELFF
TRBJ2-1	16	-	TRBV4-2	TRBD2	CASSQVPAGGPVEQFF
TRBJ1-2	15	-	TRBV19	TRBD1	CASSISTGNNYGYTF
TRBJ2-5	16	-	TRBV27	TRBD2	CASSPPGLAGMETQYF
TRBJ2-7	21	-	TRBV28	TRBD1	CASSTPGQGATSRGVSYEQYF
TRBJ1-2	14	few	TRBV18	-	CASSPPGRTYGYTF
TRBJ1-3	13	-	TRBV10-3	-	CAISAGEGNTIYF
TRBJ1-3	14	-	TRBV6-2/TRBV6-3	-	CASSYARRGNTIYF
TRBJ1-5	15	-	TRBV6-5	-	CASSYGQNSNQPQHF
TRBJ1-5	13	few	TRBV20-1	-	CSASEGHHQPQHF
TRBJ2-5	15	-	TRBV5-1	-	CASSLGDMTQETQYF
TRBJ1-1	15	-	TRBV5-1	-	CASSPTIGAKTEAFF
TRBJ2-5	16	once	TRBV7-9	-	CASSPGVLAHQETQYF
TRBJ2-7	13	-	TRBV10-3	-	CAMGEIQGVEQYF
TRBJ2-2	14	-	TRBV5-1	TRBD1	CASRWTGTTGELFF
TRBJ2-5	15	-	TRBV19	TRBD1	CASSSPGQGEETQYF
TRBJ1-2	15	once	TRBV12-5	-	CASGLFQRGGYGYTF
TRBJ2-1	14	-	TRBV7-8	TRBD2	CASSTGLGFYEQFF
TRBJ2-3	15	few	TRBV10-3	TRBD2	CAISTGLAGTDTQYF
TRBJ2-5	16	once	TRBV5-1	TRBD2	CASSFGTSGGQETQYF
TRBJ2-5	13	-	TRBV2	-	CASNRGSGETQYF
TRBJ1-3	19	-	TRBV9	TRBD1	CASSVGAGGPDLSGNTIYF